Listed below are T cell receptor beta chains from one sample, sequenced in a study of vaccination effects on CD4 cells after COVID-19. The antigens for these receptors are not known. Libraries were prepared by immunoSEQ multiplex PCR; TCRdb keeps only in-frame clonotypes and omits some of them. Found here are roughly 19,000 clones, around three quarters of them singletons; the top ten hold 9.1%. The specimen was CD4+ T cells from PBMCs cultured with HCoV-NL63 spike peptides, collected before COVID-19 vaccination. The receptors were gathered from a human donor who received a COVID-19 vaccine. CDR3s include the opening cysteine and the closing phenylalanine or tryptophan. A D gene is named only where the DNA matches it firmly. Not every row has a clone size; where given, it reads once, few, many or a size class.

CAISGGQGGTTDTQYF	TGTGCCATCAGTGGCGGGCAGGGGGGTACCACAGATACGCAGTATTTT	.	TRBV10-3	TRBJ2-3	few
CASSEGTEDYQPQHF	TGTGCCAGCAGTGAAGGGACAGAAGATTATCAGCCCCAGCATTTT	TRBD1	TRBV25-1	TRBJ1-5	.
CASSARITDTQYF	TGTGCCAGCAGTGCTCGGATCACAGATACGCAGTATTTT	.	TRBV2	TRBJ2-3	.
CASSLASGAPEAFF	TGTGCCAGCAGCTTAGCGTCAGGGGCCCCTGAAGCTTTCTTT	.	TRBV7-9	TRBJ1-1	.
CASSGDRARQPQHF	TGTGCCAGCAGCGGCGACAGGGCCCGCCAGCCCCAGCATTTT	.	TRBV21-1	TRBJ1-5	.
CASSGLRSYNEQFF	TGTGCCAGCTCGGGACTAAGGTCCTACAATGAGCAGTTCTTC	TRBD2	TRBV9	TRBJ2-1	.
CASSVGEGQPQHF	TGTGCCAGCAGTGTTGGGGAAGGTCAGCCCCAGCATTTT	.	TRBV6-4	TRBJ1-5	.
CASSLGSQGWGQETQYF	TGTGCCAGCAGCTTGGGGTCTCAGGGTTGGGGCCAAGAGACCCAGTACTTC	.	TRBV7-2	TRBJ2-5	.
CASSPSSGETQYF	TGTGCCAGCTCACCCTCTAGCGGGGAGACCCAGTACTTC	TRBD2	TRBV18	TRBJ2-5	.
CASSLAKKETQYF	TGTGCCAGCAGCTTAGCGAAGAAAGAGACCCAGTACTTC	.	TRBV7-2	TRBJ2-5	.
CASSVQQGSGEQFF	TGCGCCAGCAGCGTACAACAGGGATCGGGTGAGCAGTTCTTC	.	TRBV5-1	TRBJ2-1	.
CASSPGQGKSYEQYF	TGTGCCAGCTCACCGGGACAGGGTAAAAGCTACGAGCAGTACTTC	TRBD1	TRBV18	TRBJ2-7	.
CASSWPGLAGGEQFF	TGTGCCAGCAGCTGGCCGGGACTAGCGGGAGGCGAGCAGTTCTTC	TRBD2	TRBV13	TRBJ2-1	.
CSVEDGTYEQYF	TGCAGCGTTGAGGACGGAACCTACGAGCAGTACTTC	.	TRBV29-1	TRBJ2-7	.
CASSQQTGARNSPLHF	TGTGCCAGCAGCCAACAGACAGGGGCCAGAAATTCACCCCTCCACTTT	TRBD1	TRBV3-1/TRBV3-2	TRBJ1-6	.
CASSSRQNSPLHF	TGTGCCAGTAGTAGTCGACAGAATTCACCCCTCCACTTT	.	TRBV19	TRBJ1-6	.
CASSPPLAGADEQFF	TGTGCCAGCTCACCACCACTAGCGGGAGCGGATGAGCAGTTCTTC	TRBD2	TRBV18	TRBJ2-1	once
CAWSVQGEGNYGYTF	TGTGCCTGGAGTGTACAAGGGGAGGGTAACTATGGCTACACCTTC	.	TRBV30	TRBJ1-2	few
CASSLAGSRYNSPLHF	TGCGCCAGCAGCTTGGCTGGCAGCCGCTATAATTCACCCCTCCACTTT	.	TRBV5-1	TRBJ1-6	.
CASSFPLGVNEQYF	TGTGCCAGCAGCTTCCCCTTGGGGGTTAACGAGCAGTACTTC	.	TRBV7-2	TRBJ2-7	.
CATSAEGQGRGEQYF	TGTGCCACCAGTGCCGAAGGACAGGGTCGGGGCGAGCAGTACTTC	TRBD1	TRBV24-1	TRBJ2-7	.
CASSLAGLAGTYEQYF	TGTGCCAGCAGCTTAGCCGGACTAGCGGGGACCTACGAGCAGTACTTC	TRBD2	TRBV7-2	TRBJ2-7	.
CASTESGTANTGELFF	TGTGCCAGCACCGAATCCGGGACAGCGAACACCGGGGAGCTGTTTTTT	TRBD1	TRBV3-1/TRBV3-2	TRBJ2-2	few
CAIGRGGGYGYTF	TGTGCCATCGGCCGTGGAGGAGGCTATGGCTACACCTTC	.	TRBV10-3	TRBJ1-2	.
CASSGRGGSWGNEQFF	TGTGCCAGCAGCGGAAGGGGGGGCTCTTGGGGCAATGAGCAGTTCTTC	.	TRBV9	TRBJ2-1	.
CASSLVGVSSNQPQHF	TGTGCCAGCAGCTTAGTGGGGGTCAGTAGCAATCAGCCCCAGCATTTT	.	TRBV7-2	TRBJ1-5	.
CASSQLTGIYGYTF	TGTGCCAGCAGCCAGCTGACAGGGATCTATGGCTACACCTTC	TRBD1	TRBV14	TRBJ1-2	.
CASRGRSTDTQYF	TGTGCCAGTAGGGGACGGAGCACAGATACGCAGTATTTT	.	TRBV19	TRBJ2-3	.
CASSVMMASGMYEQYF	TGCGCCAGCAGTGTGATGATGGCTAGCGGGATGTACGAGCAGTACTTC	TRBD2	TRBV10-1	TRBJ2-7	.
CAWRLGQGENSPLHF	TGTGCCTGGAGATTGGGACAGGGGGAAAATTCACCCCTCCACTTT	TRBD1	TRBV30	TRBJ1-6	.
CASSPGVEKLFF	TGTGCCAGCTCACCCGGAGTGGAAAAACTGTTTTTT	.	TRBV18	TRBJ1-4	.
CASSLRLGTEAFF	TGTGCCAGCAGCTTAAGGCTTGGCACTGAAGCTTTCTTT	.	TRBV7-7	TRBJ1-1	.
CASSSVERTDTQYF	TGTGCCAGCAGCTCGGTCGAGAGGACAGATACGCAGTATTTT	.	TRBV7-9	TRBJ2-3	.
CASSLAGGQETQYF	TGTGCCAGCAGCTTAGCAGGCGGCCAAGAGACCCAGTACTTC	.	TRBV7-9	TRBJ2-5	.
CASSRNQETQYF	TGTGCCAGCAGTCGGAACCAAGAGACCCAGTACTTC	.	TRBV11-3	TRBJ2-5	once
CASSRLGTGYGYTF	TGTGCCAGCAGTCGCCTCGGGACAGGCTATGGCTACACCTTC	TRBD1	TRBV6-4	TRBJ1-2	.
CASSPGGAFPRETQYF	TGTGCCAGCAGCCCAGGGGGGGCCTTTCCCAGGGAGACCCAGTACTTC	.	TRBV11-2	TRBJ2-5	.
CASSPWDSSNYGYTF	TGTGCCAGCAGCCCCTGGGACAGCAGCAACTATGGCTACACCTTC	TRBD1	TRBV7-8	TRBJ1-2	.
CAWSPPGLRPNTEAFF	TGTGCCTGGAGTCCCCCGGGTCTTCGGCCTAACACTGAAGCTTTCTTT	.	TRBV30	TRBJ1-1	once
CASSVGLAGGLYTGELFF	TGTGCCAGCAGCGTAGGACTAGCGGGAGGATTGTACACCGGGGAGCTGTTTTTT	TRBD2	TRBV9	TRBJ2-2	.
CASSPPGRRGGNSPLHF	TGTGCCAGCTCACCACCGGGGCGCAGGGGAGGGAATTCACCCCTCCACTTT	.	TRBV18	TRBJ1-6	.
CASIGGDLTSPYF	TGTGCCAGCATTGGAGGGGACCTTACATCTCCTTACTTC	.	TRBV7-9	TRBJ2-5	.